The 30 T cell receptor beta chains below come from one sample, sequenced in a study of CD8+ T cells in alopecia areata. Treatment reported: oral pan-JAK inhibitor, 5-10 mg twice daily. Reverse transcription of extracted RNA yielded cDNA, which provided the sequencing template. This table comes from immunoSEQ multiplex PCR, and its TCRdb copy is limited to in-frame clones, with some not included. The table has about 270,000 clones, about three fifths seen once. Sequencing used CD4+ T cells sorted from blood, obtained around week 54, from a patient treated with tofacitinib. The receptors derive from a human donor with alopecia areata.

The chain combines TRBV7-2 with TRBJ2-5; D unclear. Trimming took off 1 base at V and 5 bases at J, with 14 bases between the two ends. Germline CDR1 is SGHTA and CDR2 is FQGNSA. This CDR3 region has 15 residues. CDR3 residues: CASSLGPFARETQYF. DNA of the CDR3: TGTGCCAGCAGCTTAGGGCCCTTCGCACGGGAGACCCAGTACTTC.

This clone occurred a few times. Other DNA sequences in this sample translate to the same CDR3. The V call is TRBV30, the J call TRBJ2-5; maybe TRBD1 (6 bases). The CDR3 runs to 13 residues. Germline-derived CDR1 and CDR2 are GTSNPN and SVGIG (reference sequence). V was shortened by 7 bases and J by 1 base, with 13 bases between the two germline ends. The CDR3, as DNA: TGTGCCTCAACTAGAGGGGGCCAAGAGACCCAGTACTTC. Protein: CASTRGGQETQYF.

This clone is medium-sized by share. The CDR3, as DNA: TGTGCCTGGAGTGGGGACTATAATACTAACAATGAGCAGTTCTTC. This encodes CAWSGDYNTNNEQFF. This chain joins TRBV30 and TRBJ2-1; 7 bases are a match to TRBD2. The germline V gene has CDR1 GTSNPN and CDR2 SVGIG (reference sequence). Trimming removed 1 base from V and 5 bases from J; junction bases left unmatched: 8. The CDR3 extends over 15 amino acids.

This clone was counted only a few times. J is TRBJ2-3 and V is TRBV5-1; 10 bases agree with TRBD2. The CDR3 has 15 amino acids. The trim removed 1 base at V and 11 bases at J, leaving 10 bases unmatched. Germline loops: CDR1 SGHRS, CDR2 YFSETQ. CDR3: CASSLRSSGGAEQYF. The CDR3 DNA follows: TGCGCCAGCAGCTTGAGGTCCAGCGGGGGGGCGGAGCAGTATTTT.

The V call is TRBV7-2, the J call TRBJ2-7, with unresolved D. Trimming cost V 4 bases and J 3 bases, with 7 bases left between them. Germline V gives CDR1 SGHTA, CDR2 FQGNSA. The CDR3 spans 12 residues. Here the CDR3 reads CASSSRSYEQYF. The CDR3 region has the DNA TGTGCCAGCAGCTCCCGTAGCTACGAGCAGTACTTC.

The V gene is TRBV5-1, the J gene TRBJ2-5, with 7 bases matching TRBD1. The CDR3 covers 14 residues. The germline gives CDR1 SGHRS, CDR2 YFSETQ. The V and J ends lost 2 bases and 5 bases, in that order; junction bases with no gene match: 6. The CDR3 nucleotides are TGCGCCAGCAGCTTCTCACAGGGGCGGGAGACCCAGTACTTC. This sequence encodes CASSFSQGRETQYF.

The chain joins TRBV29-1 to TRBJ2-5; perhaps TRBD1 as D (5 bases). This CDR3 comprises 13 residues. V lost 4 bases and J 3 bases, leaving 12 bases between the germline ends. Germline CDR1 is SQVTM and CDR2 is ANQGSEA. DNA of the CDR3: TGCAGCGTTGTACCAGGCAGGGAAGAGACCCAGTACTTC. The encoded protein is CSVVPGREETQYF.

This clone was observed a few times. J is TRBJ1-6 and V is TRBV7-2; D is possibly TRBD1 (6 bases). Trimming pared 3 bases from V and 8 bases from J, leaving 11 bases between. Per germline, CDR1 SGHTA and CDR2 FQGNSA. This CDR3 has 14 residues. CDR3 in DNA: TGTGCCAGCAGCTTCAGGGGTTCAGATTCACCCCTCCACTTT. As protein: CASSFRGSDSPLHF.

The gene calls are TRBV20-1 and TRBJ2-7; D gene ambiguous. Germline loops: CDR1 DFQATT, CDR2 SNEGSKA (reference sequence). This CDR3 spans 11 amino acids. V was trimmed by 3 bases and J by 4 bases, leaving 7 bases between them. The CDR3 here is CSARFGYEQYF. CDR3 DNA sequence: TGCAGTGCTAGGTTTGGGTACGAGCAGTACTTC.

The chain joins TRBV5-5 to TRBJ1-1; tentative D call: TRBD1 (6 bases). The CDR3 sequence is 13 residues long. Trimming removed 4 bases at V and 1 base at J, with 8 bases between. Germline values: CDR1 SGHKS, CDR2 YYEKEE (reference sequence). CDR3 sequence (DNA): TGTGCCAGCAGCGCACAGGGGAACACTGAAGCTTTCTTT. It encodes CASSAQGNTEAFF.

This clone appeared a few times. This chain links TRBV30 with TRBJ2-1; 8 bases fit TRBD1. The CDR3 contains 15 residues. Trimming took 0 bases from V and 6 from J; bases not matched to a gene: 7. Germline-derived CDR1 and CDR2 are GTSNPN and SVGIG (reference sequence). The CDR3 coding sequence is TGTGCCTGGAGTGTACGTCAGGGGGCGGGCAATGAGCAGTTCTTC. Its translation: CAWSVRQGAGNEQFF.

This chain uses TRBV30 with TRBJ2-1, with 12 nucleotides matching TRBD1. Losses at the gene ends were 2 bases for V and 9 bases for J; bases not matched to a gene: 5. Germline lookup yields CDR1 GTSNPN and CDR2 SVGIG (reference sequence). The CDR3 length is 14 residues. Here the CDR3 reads CAWSRDRGLGEQFF. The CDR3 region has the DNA TGTGCCTGGAGTCGGGACAGGGGGCTTGGTGAGCAGTTCTTC.

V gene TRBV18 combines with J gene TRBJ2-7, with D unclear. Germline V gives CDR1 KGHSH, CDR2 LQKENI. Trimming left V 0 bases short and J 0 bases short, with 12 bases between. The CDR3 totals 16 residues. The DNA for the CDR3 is TGTGCCAGCTCACCACCACGGCCTTCGAGCTCCTACGAGCAGTACTTC. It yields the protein CASSPPRPSSSYEQYF.

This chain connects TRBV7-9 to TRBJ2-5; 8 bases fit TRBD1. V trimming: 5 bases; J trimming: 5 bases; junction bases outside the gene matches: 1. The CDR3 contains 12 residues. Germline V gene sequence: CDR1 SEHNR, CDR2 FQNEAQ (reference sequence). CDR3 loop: CASSRTGETQYF. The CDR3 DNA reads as TGTGCCAGCAGCCGGACAGGGGAGACCCAGTACTTC. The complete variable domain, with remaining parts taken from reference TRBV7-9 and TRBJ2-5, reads DTGVSQNPRHKITKRGQNVTFRCDPISEHNRLYWYRQTLGQGPEFLTYFQNEAQLEKSRLLSDRFSAERPKGSFSTLEIQRTEQGDSAMYLCASSRTGETQYFGPGTRLLVL.

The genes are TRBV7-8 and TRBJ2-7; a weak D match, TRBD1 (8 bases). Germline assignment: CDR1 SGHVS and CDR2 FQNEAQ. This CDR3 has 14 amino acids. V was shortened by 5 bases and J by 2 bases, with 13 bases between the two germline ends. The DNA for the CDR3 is TGTGCCAGCAGCCCACAGGGGGGGCCCTACGAGCAGTACTTC. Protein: CASSPQGGPYEQYF.

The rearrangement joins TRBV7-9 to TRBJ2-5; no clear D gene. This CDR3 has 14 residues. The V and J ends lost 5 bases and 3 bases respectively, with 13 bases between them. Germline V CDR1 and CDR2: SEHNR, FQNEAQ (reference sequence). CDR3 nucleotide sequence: TGTGCCAGCAGCCCCCCAGCGTTAAAAGAGACCCAGTACTTC. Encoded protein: CASSPPALKETQYF.

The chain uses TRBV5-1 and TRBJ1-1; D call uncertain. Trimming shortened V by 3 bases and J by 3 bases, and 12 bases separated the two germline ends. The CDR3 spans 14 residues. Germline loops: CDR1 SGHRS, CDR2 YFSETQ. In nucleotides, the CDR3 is TGCGCCAGCAGCTCACCGGAAGGCGACACTGAAGCTTTCTTT. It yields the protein CASSSPEGDTEAFF. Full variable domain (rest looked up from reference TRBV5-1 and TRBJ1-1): KAGVTQTPRYLIKTRGQQVTLSCSPISGHRSVSWYQQTPGQGLQFLFEYFSETQRNKGNFPGRFSGRQFSNSRSEMNVSTLELGDSALYLCASSSPEGDTEAFFGQGTRLTVV.

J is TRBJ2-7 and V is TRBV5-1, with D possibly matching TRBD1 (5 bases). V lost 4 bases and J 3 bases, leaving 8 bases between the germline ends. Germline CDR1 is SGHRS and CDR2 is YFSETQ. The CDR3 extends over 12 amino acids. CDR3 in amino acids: CASSIQGYEQYF. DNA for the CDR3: TGCGCCAGCAGCATCCAGGGCTACGAGCAGTACTTC.

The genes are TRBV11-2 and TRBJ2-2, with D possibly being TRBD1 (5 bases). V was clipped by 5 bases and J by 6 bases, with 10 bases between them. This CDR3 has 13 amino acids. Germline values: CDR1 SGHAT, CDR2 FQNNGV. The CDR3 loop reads CASSLRDPGELFF. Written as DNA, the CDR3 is TGTGCCAGCAGCCTCAGGGATCCCGGGGAGCTGTTTTTT.

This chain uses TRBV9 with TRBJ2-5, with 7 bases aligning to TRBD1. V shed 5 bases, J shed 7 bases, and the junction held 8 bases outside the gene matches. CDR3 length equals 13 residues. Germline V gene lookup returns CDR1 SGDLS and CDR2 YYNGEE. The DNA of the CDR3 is TGTGCCAGCAGTAGACAGGGTGGCCGGACCCAGTACTTC. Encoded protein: CASSRQGGRTQYF.

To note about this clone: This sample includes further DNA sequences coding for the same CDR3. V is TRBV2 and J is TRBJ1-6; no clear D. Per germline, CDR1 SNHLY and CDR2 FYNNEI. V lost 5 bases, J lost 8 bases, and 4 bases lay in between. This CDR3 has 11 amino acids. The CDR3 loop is CASSWHSPLHF. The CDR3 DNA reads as TGTGCCAGCAGTTGGCATTCACCCCTCCACTTT.

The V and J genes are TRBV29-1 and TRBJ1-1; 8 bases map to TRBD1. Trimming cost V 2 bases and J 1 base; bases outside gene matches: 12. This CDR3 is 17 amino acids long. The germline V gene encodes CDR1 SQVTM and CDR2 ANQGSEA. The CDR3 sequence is CSVETSGTGGANTEAFF. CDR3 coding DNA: TGCAGCGTTGAAACATCTGGCACAGGGGGTGCGAACACTGAAGCTTTCTTT.

As DNA, the CDR3 is TGTGCCAGCAGTTACTGGGGACAGGGGAGAGATACGCAGTATTTT. Translated, it gives CASSYWGQGRDTQYF. The V call is TRBV6-5, the J call TRBJ2-3, with 10 bases identical to TRBD1. V was clipped by 1 base and J by 5 bases; unmatched bases: 3. CDR1 MNHEY and CDR2 SVGAGI come from the germline V gene. The CDR3 totals 15 residues.

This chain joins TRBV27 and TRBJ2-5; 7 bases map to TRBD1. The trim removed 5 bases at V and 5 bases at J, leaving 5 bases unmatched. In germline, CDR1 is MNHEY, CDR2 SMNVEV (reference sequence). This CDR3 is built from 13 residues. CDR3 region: CASSPRQGETQYF. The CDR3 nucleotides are TGTGCCAGCAGTCCACGACAGGGCGAGACCCAGTACTTC.

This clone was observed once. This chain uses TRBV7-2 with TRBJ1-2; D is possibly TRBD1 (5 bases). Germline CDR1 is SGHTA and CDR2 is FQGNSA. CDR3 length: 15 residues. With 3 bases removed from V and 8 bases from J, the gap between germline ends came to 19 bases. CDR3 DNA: TGTGCCAGCAGCTTTCGTCGTCAGGGCGGCACCGGCTACACCTTC. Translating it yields CASSFRRQGGTGYTF.

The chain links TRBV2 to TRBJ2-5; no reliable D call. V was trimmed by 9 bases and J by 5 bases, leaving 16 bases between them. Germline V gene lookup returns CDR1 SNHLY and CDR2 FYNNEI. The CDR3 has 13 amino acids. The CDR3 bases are TGTGCCAGGGGCCTGAGGACGCAGGAGACCCAGTACTTC. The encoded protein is CARGLRTQETQYF. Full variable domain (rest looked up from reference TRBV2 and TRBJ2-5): EPEVTQTPSHQVTQMGQEVILRCVPISNHLYFYWYRQILGQKVEFLVSFYNNEISEKSEIFDDQFSVERPDGSNFTLKIRSTKLEDSAMYFCARGLRTQETQYFGPGTRLLVL.

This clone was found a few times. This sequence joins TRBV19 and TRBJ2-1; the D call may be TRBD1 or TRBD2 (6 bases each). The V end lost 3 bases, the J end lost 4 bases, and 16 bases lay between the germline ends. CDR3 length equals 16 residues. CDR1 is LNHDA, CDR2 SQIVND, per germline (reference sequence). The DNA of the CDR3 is TGTGCCAGTAGTATCGGAAGGGGGACTCCGTACAATGAGCAGTTCTTC. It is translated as CASSIGRGTPYNEQFF.

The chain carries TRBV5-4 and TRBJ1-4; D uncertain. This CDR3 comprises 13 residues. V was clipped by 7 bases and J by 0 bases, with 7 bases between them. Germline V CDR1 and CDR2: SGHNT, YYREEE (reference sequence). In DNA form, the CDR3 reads TGTGCCAGCCAGATTGCAACTAATGAAAAACTGTTTTTT. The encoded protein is CASQIATNEKLFF.

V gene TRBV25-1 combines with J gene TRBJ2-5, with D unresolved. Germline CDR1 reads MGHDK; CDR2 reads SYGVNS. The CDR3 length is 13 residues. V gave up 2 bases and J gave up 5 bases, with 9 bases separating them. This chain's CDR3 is CASSEVVGETQYF. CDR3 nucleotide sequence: TGTGCCAGCAGTGAAGTTGTCGGGGAGACCCAGTACTTC.

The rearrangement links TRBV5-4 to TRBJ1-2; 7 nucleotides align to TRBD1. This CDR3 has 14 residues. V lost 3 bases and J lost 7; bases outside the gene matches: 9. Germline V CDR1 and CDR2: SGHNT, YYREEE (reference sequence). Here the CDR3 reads CASSYNRGHGGYTF. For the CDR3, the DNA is TGTGCCAGCAGCTACAACAGGGGACATGGTGGCTACACCTTC. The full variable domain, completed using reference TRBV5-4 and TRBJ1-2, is ETGVTQSPTHLIKTRGQQVTLRCSSQSGHNTVSWYQQALGQGPQFIFQYYREEENGRGNFPPRFSGLQFPNYSSELNVNALELDDSALYLCASSYNRGHGGYTFGSGTRLTVV.